Listed here are 20 T cell receptor beta chains from one sample, sequenced in a study of cytomegalovirus exposure and HLA in healthy donors. A multiplex PCR was run with 60 Vbeta primers and 13 Jbeta primers. This table comes from immunoSEQ multiplex PCR, and its TCRdb copy is limited to in-frame clones, with some not included. Of 60,000 to 85,000 clones listed, 70% to 80% are singletons. Sequenced input: PBMCs. The receptors shown here come from a middle-aged man in good health and CMV-seronegative.

The rearrangement links TRBV9 to TRBJ2-5; D possibly corresponds to TRBD2 (5 bases). Germline CDR1 and CDR2: SGDLS and YYNGEE. With 4 bases removed from V and 11 bases from J, the gap between germline ends came to 15 bases. There are 12 residues in the CDR3. The CDR3 is CASSPREGSQYF. In nucleotides, the CDR3 is TGTGCCAGCAGCCCCCGCGAGGGTAGTCAGTACTTC.

The J gene is TRBJ1-5, the V gene TRBV10-2, with 7 nucleotides matching TRBD1. This CDR3 is 16 amino acids long. Trimming at V came to 6 bases and at J to 0 bases, leaving 8 bases not matched to a gene. Germline assignment: CDR1 WSHSY and CDR2 SAAADI. Here the CDR3 reads CASRDTGTVSNQPQHF. The DNA for the CDR3 is TGCGCCAGCAGGGATACCGGGACAGTTAGCAATCAGCCCCAGCATTTT.

The chain joins TRBV7-2 to TRBJ1-1, with 7 bases aligning to TRBD1. V lost 5 bases, J lost 4 bases, and 7 bases stayed unmatched. Germline values: CDR1 SGHTA, CDR2 FQGNSA. There are 14 residues in the CDR3. The CDR3: CASSVDRVRTEAFF. CDR3 DNA: TGTGCCAGCAGCGTTGACAGGGTGCGCACTGAAGCTTTCTTT.

The J gene is TRBJ2-7, the V gene TRBV28; D call uncertain. The CDR3 is made up of 16 amino acids. Germline V gene sequence: CDR1 MDHEN, CDR2 SYDVKM. Trimming took off 3 bases at V and 2 bases at J, with 17 bases between the two ends. CDR3 DNA sequence: TGTGCCAGCAGTTTTTTTCTCGGGTCGTTAACCTACGAGCAGTACTTC. Translation gives CASSFFLGSLTYEQYF.

The chain couples TRBV29-1 to TRBJ2-2; 11 bases match TRBD2. CDR1 and CDR2 from the germline V gene are SQVTM and ANQGSEA. V shed 1 base and J 2 bases; nucleotides not matched to a gene: 12. The CDR3 runs to 19 residues. The CDR3 loop reads CSVEAGLAGGARNTGELFF. The CDR3 bases are TGCAGCGTTGAAGCGGGGCTAGCGGGGGGCGCCAGAAACACCGGGGAGCTGTTTTTT.

The chain recombines TRBV7-6 with TRBJ2-2; 8 nucleotides line up with TRBD2. The germline CDR1 and CDR2 sequences are SGHVS and FNYEAQ. This CDR3 is built from 17 residues. Trimming at V came to 3 bases and at J to 0 bases, leaving 6 bases not matched to a gene. The CDR3 DNA reads TGTGCCAGCAGCTTTAGAAACGGGGGGGCGAACACCGGGGAGCTGTTTTTT. As protein: CASSFRNGGANTGELFF.

This clone turned up a few times. The chain couples TRBV6-5 to TRBJ2-7; perhaps TRBD2 as D (5 bases). Per germline, CDR1 MNHEY and CDR2 SVGAGI. This CDR3 contains 13 residues. Trimming shortened V by 6 bases and J by 1 base, and 10 bases separated the two germline ends. CDR3 loop: CASRRTLSYEQYF. CDR3 coding DNA: TGTGCCAGCAGACGGACTCTTTCCTACGAGCAGTACTTC.

The CDR3 sequence: CASKRELGLGSIGGYTF. CDR3 DNA sequence: TGTGCCAGCAAGCGTGAATTGGGTTTGGGGAGTATCGGGGGCTACACCTTC. The chain employs TRBV19 and TRBJ1-2; D call uncertain. Germline V gene lookup returns CDR1 LNHDA and CDR2 SQIVND (reference sequence). CDR3 length: 17 amino acids. Trimming stripped 9 bases from V and 8 bases from J, with 31 bases between.

V is TRBV6-1 and J is TRBJ1-1, with D uncertain. CDR3 length equals 15 residues. The germline CDR1 and CDR2 sequences are MNHNS and SASEGT. V lost 5 bases and J 3 bases, leaving 16 bases between the germline ends. CDR3 sequence reads: CASSRDGIRDTEAFF. The CDR3 region has the DNA TGTGCCAGCAGTAGAGACGGTATCCGGGACACTGAAGCTTTCTTT.

V usage is TRBV5-1 and J usage is TRBJ1-4, with D perhaps matching TRBD1 (5 bases). Germline-derived CDR1 and CDR2 are SGHRS and YFSETQ. V was pared by 4 bases and J by 8 bases, with 15 bases between. The length of the CDR3 is 14 residues. The DNA of the CDR3 is TGCGCCAGCAGCCATCAGGGCAAGGGGGAAAAACTGTTTTTT. It encodes CASSHQGKGEKLFF.

The V and J genes are TRBV27 and TRBJ1-5; D remains unclear. This CDR3 has 13 residues. The germline V and J ends were trimmed by 6 bases and 10 bases, with 16 bases remaining between them. The germline CDR1 and CDR2 sequences are MNHEY and SMNVEV (reference sequence). The CDR3: CASRGGYLSPQHF. As DNA, the CDR3 is TGTGCCAGCAGAGGAGGATATCTCTCCCCCCAGCATTTT.

This chain links TRBV19 with TRBJ2-7; D remains unclear. Trimming left V 1 base short and J 5 bases short, with 3 bases between. The CDR3 is 11 amino acids. CDR1 and CDR2 from the germline V gene are LNHDA and SQIVND (reference sequence). CDR3 residues: CASSIVNEQYF. CDR3 in DNA: TGTGCCAGTAGTATAGTAAACGAGCAGTACTTC.

The rearrangement uses TRBV5-1 and TRBJ1-2, with D perhaps TRBD1 (5 bases). This CDR3 spans 15 amino acids. Germline-derived CDR1 and CDR2 are SGHRS and YFSETQ. V was trimmed by 4 bases and J by 0 bases, leaving 13 bases between them. The CDR3 loop reads CASSQQAQPNYGYTF. In DNA form, the CDR3 reads TGCGCCAGCAGCCAACAGGCCCAACCTAACTATGGCTACACCTTC.

The chain has TRBV7-2 and TRBJ2-3; 8 nucleotides line up with TRBD2. The CDR3 runs 15 residues. Unmatched junction bases numbered 4, after V lost 1 base and J lost 4 bases. Germline V gene sequence: CDR1 SGHTA, CDR2 FQGNSA. The CDR3 coding sequence is TGTGCCAGCAGCTTAGTCGCGGGGGGTGCAGATACGCAGTATTTT. Its translation: CASSLVAGGADTQYF.

The chain uses TRBV6-5 and TRBJ1-6; D may be TRBD1 (5 bases). CDR1 and CDR2 (germline): MNHEY, SVGAGI. V lost 2 bases, J lost 7 bases, and 12 bases lay in between. The CDR3 covers 15 residues. The CDR3 here is CASSYNQGENSPLHF. CDR3 coding DNA: TGTGCCAGCAGTTACAACCAGGGCGAAAATTCACCCCTCCACTTT.

J is TRBJ2-7 and V is TRBV15; 8 bases match TRBD1. The V segment lost 1 base and the J segment 5 bases; nucleotides outside the gene matches: 4. The CDR3 is 14 residues long. The V gene's germline CDR1 is LNHNV and CDR2 YYDKDF (reference sequence). CDR3 residues: CATSRGDRGHEQYF. For the CDR3, the DNA is TGTGCCACCAGCAGAGGAGACAGGGGTCACGAGCAGTACTTC.

V and J are TRBV18 and TRBJ1-1; 7 bases fit TRBD1. CDR3 length: 14 amino acids. The V and J ends lost 5 bases and 8 bases, in that order; junction bases with no gene match: 11. The germline V gene encodes CDR1 KGHSH and CDR2 LQKENI. The CDR3 loop is CASSGLQGVDEAFF. The CDR3 bases are TGTGCCAGCTCAGGTCTCCAGGGGGTCGACGAAGCTTTCTTT.

The chain has TRBV29-1 and TRBJ1-2, with 11 bases matching TRBD1. Germline V gene data show CDR1 as SQVTM and CDR2 as ANQGSEA. The CDR3 totals 14 residues. V shed 0 bases and J 4 bases; nucleotides not matched to a gene: 1. CDR3 region: CSVEEGTGGYGYTF. The CDR3 nucleotides are TGCAGCGTTGAAGAAGGGACAGGGGGCTATGGCTACACCTTC.

The chain joins TRBV20-1 to TRBJ1-1; TRBD1 might be the D (5 bases). Germline V gene sequence: CDR1 DFQATT, CDR2 SNEGSKA (reference sequence). The CDR3 has 11 residues. Trimming left V 6 bases short and J 11 bases short, with 16 bases between. The CDR3 bases are TGCAGTGCCACAGGCGGGGCGGCGGCTTTCTTT. Its protein product is CSATGGAAAFF.

The genes are TRBV27 and TRBJ1-2; D is possibly TRBD1 (6 bases). The CDR3 sequence is 14 residues long. CDR1 and CDR2 (germline): MNHEY, SMNVEV (reference sequence). Trimming removed 0 bases at V and 8 bases at J, with 13 bases between. The CDR3 spells CASSLSAGDGGYTF. The DNA for the CDR3 is TGTGCCAGCAGTTTATCGGCAGGGGACGGCGGCTACACCTTC.